The next 3 T cell receptor beta chains were all read from a single sample in a study of T cells in localized non-small cell lung cancer. The table came from immunoSEQ multiplex PCR; TCRdb's copy has only in-frame clones and leaves some out. The data show about 46,000 clones, about 76% seen once. The sample here was peripheral blood mononuclear cells, taken before any cancer treatment. Receptor source: a man aged 35 to 70 with stage III lung adenocarcinoma.

This sequence joins TRBV27 and TRBJ1-1; perhaps TRBD1 as D (5 bases). Germline lookup yields CDR1 MNHEY and CDR2 SMNVEV (reference sequence). The V gene lost 7 bases and the J gene lost 8 bases, with 14 bases spanning the gap. This CDR3 spans 12 amino acids. In nucleotides, the CDR3 is TGTGCCAGCAAGGAAGGGGCAAGGGAAGCTTTCTTT. Translation gives CASKEGAREAFF.

The count of this clone is one. In DNA, the CDR3 is TGTGCCAGCTCACCCCGGGGGGGAGTGGATACTGAAGCTTTCTTT. It encodes CASSPRGGVDTEAFF. The chain carries TRBV18 and TRBJ1-1; tentative D call: TRBD1 (5 bases). Germline CDR1 KGHSH, CDR2 LQKENI. This CDR3 is built from 15 residues. Trimming removed 3 bases from V and 5 bases from J, with 16 bases in between.

V gene TRBV10-3 combines with J gene TRBJ2-2; the match to TRBD1 covers 10 bases. Germline CDR1 ENHRY, CDR2 SYGVKD. V was pared by 3 bases and J by 4 bases, with 5 bases of the junction left unmatched. This CDR3 comprises 16 residues. The CDR3 is CAISDSDRGGTGELFF. The CDR3 DNA follows: TGTGCCATCAGTGATTCGGACAGGGGGGGCACCGGGGAGCTGTTTTTT.